A single sample is the source of the 17 T cell receptor beta chains below, sequenced in a study of beta chain features in type 1 diabetes. What was sequenced were expressed TCRB transcripts, since all of the isolated RNA had been reverse transcribed. Sequenced by immunoSEQ multiplex PCR; TCRdb stores in-frame clones only, minus some. Altogether 200,000 to 300,000 clones are present, about 71% being singletons, with the ten largest covering about 0.05%. Sequences were obtained from naive CD4+ T cells from blood. These receptors came from a man aged 25-40 years in good health.

The chain combines TRBV25-1 with TRBJ2-3; TRBD2 agrees at 8 bases. Trimming cost V 10 bases and J 5 bases; bases outside gene matches: 11. The CDR3 extends over 14 amino acids. CDR1 is MGHDK and CDR2 is SYGVNS in the germline V gene. Here the CDR3 reads CATSWTGGLDTQYF. The CDR3 nucleotides read TGTGCCACCAGCTGGACGGGAGGGTTAGATACGCAGTATTTT.

The chain joins TRBV9 to TRBJ2-3; D not certain. CDR3 length equals 14 residues. Germline V gives CDR1 SGDLS, CDR2 YYNGEE. The ends were cut back, 0 bases at V and 6 bases at J, with 11 bases in the middle. For the CDR3, the DNA is TGTGCCAGCAGCGTAGATGCCCCACCGGATACGCAGTATTTT. Protein sequence: CASSVDAPPDTQYF.

The chain combines TRBV5-1 with TRBJ2-1; 7 bases agree with TRBD1. Germline CDR1 is SGHRS and CDR2 is YFSETQ. The junction had 6 bases not matched to a gene; V was cut back by 9 bases and J by 9 bases. CDR3 length: 11 amino acids. The CDR3 region is CATRQGGEQFF. Here the CDR3 DNA reads TGCGCCACCCGACAGGGCGGTGAGCAGTTCTTC.

J is TRBJ2-3 and V is TRBV7-9; TRBD1 aligns across 8 bases. Germline V CDR1 and CDR2: SEHNR, FQNEAQ (reference sequence). With 3 bases clipped from V and 6 bases from J, the junction kept 8 bases outside the gene matches. CDR3 length: 15 amino acids. The CDR3 reads CASSFTTDRVDTQYF. As DNA, the CDR3 is TGTGCCAGCAGCTTTACTACGGACAGGGTCGATACGCAGTATTTT.

The V and J genes are TRBV19 and TRBJ2-7, with D possibly being TRBD1 or TRBD2 (5 bases each). The V and J ends lost 6 bases and 3 bases respectively, with 12 bases between them. Germline CDR1 LNHDA, CDR2 SQIVND (reference sequence). This CDR3 has 13 residues. The CDR3 region has the DNA TGTGCCAGTAGCACCCCGGGGCGCTACGAGCAGTACTTC. It codes for CASSTPGRYEQYF.

The gene calls are TRBV4-1 and TRBJ2-7, with 7 bases fitting TRBD1. Germline V lookup: CDR1 MGHRA, CDR2 YSYEKL. This CDR3 comprises 14 residues. Losses at the gene ends were 6 bases for V and 4 bases for J; bases not matched to a gene: 9. This chain's CDR3 is CASRSRQGPYEQYF. The CDR3 DNA follows: TGCGCCAGCAGATCGAGACAGGGACCGTACGAGCAGTACTTC.

The J gene is TRBJ1-2, the V gene TRBV29-1; TRBD1 is a possible D gene (6 bases). This CDR3 has 13 amino acids. Per germline, CDR1 SQVTM and CDR2 ANQGSEA. Trimming removed 7 bases at V and 0 bases at J, with 12 bases between. The CDR3 here is CSAETGSNYGYTF. The DNA for the CDR3 is TGCAGCGCTGAGACAGGATCTAACTATGGCTACACCTTC.

The rearrangement joins TRBV29-1 to TRBJ2-1, with 7 bases identical to TRBD2. Germline CDR1 and CDR2: SQVTM and ANQGSEA. V dropped 4 bases and J dropped 0; count of bases not matched to a gene: 3. The CDR3 runs to 14 residues. CDR3 bases: TGCAGCGTTGGCGGGGAGGGCTCCTACAATGAGCAGTTCTTC. Translation: CSVGGEGSYNEQFF.

This clone was detected a few times. CDR3 loop: CSCYVPDTQYF. DNA for the CDR3: TGCAGTTGCTATGTACCAGATACGCAGTATTTT. The chain carries TRBV20-1 and TRBJ2-3; unclear D gene. The CDR3 is 11 residues long. Germline V gene data show CDR1 as DFQATT and CDR2 as SNEGSKA (reference sequence). V lost 8 bases and J lost 4, with 10 bases in between.

This clone has a handful of counts. CDR3 in amino acids: CSPGGKKDRGQETQYF. The CDR3 DNA reads TGCAGCCCTGGAGGGAAAAAGGACAGGGGGCAGGAGACCCAGTACTTC. The chain has TRBV29-1 and TRBJ2-5; the match to TRBD1 covers 11 bases. Germline-derived CDR1 and CDR2 are SQVTM and ANQGSEA. This CDR3 contains 16 residues. Trimming at V came to 8 bases and at J to 5 bases, leaving 16 bases not matched to a gene.

CDR3 coding DNA: TGTGCCAGCAGCCCTACGCGCGAGGGTCAGCCCCAGCATTTT. Protein product: CASSPTREGQPQHF. The V gene is TRBV6-6, the J gene TRBJ1-5, with D unclear. This CDR3 contains 14 residues. The germline gives CDR1 MNHNY, CDR2 SVGAGI (reference sequence). Trimming shortened V by 6 bases and J by 6 bases, and 15 bases separated the two germline ends.

This chain uses TRBV2 with TRBJ1-5; the D is unclear. The CDR3 sequence is 12 residues long. Germline values: CDR1 SNHLY, CDR2 FYNNEI. The V end was cut by 6 bases, the J end by 0 bases, with 3 bases between. CDR3 sequence (DNA): TGTGCCAGCAGCCTTAGCAATCAGCCCCAGCATTTT. As protein: CASSLSNQPQHF.

The chain combines TRBV7-9 with TRBJ2-3, with TRBD2 matching over 9 bases. V dropped 11 bases and J dropped 4; count of bases not matched to a gene: 7. Per the germline V gene, CDR1 is SEHNR and CDR2 is FQNEAQ (reference sequence). The CDR3 spans 13 residues. The CDR3: CAGAASGADTQYF. The CDR3 coding sequence is TGTGCCGGGGCGGCTAGCGGGGCAGATACGCAGTATTTT.

V usage is TRBV29-1 and J usage is TRBJ1-5, with a weak D call TRBD1 (5 bases). V gave up 4 bases and J gave up 2 bases, with 9 bases separating them. This CDR3 is built from 13 residues. Germline V lookup: CDR1 SQVTM, CDR2 ANQGSEA. CDR3 DNA sequence: TGCAGCGTTGCGAAAGGGGGCAATCAGCCCCAGCATTTT. Protein: CSVAKGGNQPQHF.

The rearrangement links TRBV7-9 to TRBJ1-4; D gene unclear. The length of the CDR3 is 14 residues. Germline V gene sequence: CDR1 SEHNR, CDR2 FQNEAQ (reference sequence). The ends were cut back, 6 bases at V and 5 bases at J, with 13 bases in the middle. The CDR3 DNA sequence: TGTGCCAGCAGTTCACAAGGGCCCAATGAAAAACTGTTTTTT. Translation: CASSSQGPNEKLFF.

V is TRBV9 and J is TRBJ1-3; no definite D call. Trimming removed 2 bases from V and 2 bases from J, with 5 bases in between. The germline gives CDR1 SGDLS, CDR2 YYNGEE. The length of the CDR3 is 13 residues. The CDR3 sequence is CASSVDAGNTIYF. CDR3 DNA sequence: TGTGCCAGCAGCGTGGACGCTGGAAACACCATATATTTT.

The count of this clone is one. The V gene is TRBV6-6, the J gene TRBJ1-2; the D is unclear. Germline V CDR1 and CDR2: MNHNY, SVGAGI (reference sequence). Trimming removed 6 bases at V and 4 bases at J, with 9 bases between. The CDR3 has 12 amino acids. The CDR3 reads CASSPLVYGYTF. CDR3 DNA: TGTGCCAGCAGCCCCCTTGTCTATGGCTACACCTTC.